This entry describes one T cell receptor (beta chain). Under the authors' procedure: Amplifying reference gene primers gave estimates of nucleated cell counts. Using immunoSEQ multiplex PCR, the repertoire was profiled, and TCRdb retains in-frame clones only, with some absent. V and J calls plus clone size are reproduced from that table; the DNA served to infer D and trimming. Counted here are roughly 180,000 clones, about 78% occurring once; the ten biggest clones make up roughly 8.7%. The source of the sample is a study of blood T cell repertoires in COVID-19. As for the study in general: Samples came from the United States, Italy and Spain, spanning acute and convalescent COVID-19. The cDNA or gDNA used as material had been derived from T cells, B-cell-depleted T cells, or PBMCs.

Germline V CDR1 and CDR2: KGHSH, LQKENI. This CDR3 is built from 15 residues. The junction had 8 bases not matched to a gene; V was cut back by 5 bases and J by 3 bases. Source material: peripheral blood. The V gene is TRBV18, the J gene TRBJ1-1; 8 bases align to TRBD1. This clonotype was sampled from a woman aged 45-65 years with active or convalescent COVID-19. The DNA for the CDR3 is TGTGCCAGCTCAGGGGGACAGGTTTTGGACACTGAAGCTTTCTTT. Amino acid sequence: CASSGGQVLDTEAFF. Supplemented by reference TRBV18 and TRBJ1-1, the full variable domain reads NAGVMQNPRHLVRRRGQEARLRCSPMKGHSHVYWYRQLPEEGLKFMVYLQKENIIDESGMPKERFSAEFPKEGPSILRIQQVVRGDSAAYFCASSGGQVLDTEAFFGQGTRLTVV.